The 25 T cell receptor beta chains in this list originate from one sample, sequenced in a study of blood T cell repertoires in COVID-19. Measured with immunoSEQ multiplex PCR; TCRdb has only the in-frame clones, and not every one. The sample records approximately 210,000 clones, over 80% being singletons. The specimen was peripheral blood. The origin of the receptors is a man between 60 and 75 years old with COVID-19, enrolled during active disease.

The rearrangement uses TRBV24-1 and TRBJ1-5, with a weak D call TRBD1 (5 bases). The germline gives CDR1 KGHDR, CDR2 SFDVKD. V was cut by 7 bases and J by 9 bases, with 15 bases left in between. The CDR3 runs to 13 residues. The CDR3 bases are TGTGCCACCAGCTCGATGACAGCCACGCCCCAGCATTTT. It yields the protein CATSSMTATPQHF.

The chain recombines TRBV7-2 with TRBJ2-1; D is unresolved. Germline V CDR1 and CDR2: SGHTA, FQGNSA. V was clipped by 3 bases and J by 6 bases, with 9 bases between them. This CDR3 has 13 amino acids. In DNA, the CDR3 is TGTGCCAGCAGCTTCTCGTTAGCCAATGAGCAGTTCTTC. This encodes CASSFSLANEQFF.

This CDR3 is CASSVGRQGFYGYTF. The CDR3 bases are TGTGCCAGCAGTGTTGGTCGGCAGGGGTTCTATGGCTACACCTTC. The chain uses TRBV2 and TRBJ1-2; TRBD1 might be the D (6 bases). This CDR3 comprises 15 residues. The V end lost 4 bases, the J end lost 4 bases, and 16 bases lay between the germline ends. Germline V gene sequence: CDR1 SNHLY, CDR2 FYNNEI.

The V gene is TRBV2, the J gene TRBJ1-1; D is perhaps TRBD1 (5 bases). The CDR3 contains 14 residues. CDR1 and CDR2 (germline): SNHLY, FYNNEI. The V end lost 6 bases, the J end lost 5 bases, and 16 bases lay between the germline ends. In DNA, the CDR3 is TGTGCCAGCAGGATAGTCGGGGGGTCGACTGAAGCTTTCTTT. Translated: CASRIVGGSTEAFF.

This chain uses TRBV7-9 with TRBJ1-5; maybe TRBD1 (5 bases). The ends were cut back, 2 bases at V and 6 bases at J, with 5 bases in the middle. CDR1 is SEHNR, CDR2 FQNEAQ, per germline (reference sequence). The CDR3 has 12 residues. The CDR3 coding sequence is TGTGCCAGCAGCTTACAGGGTCAGCCCCAGCATTTT. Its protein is CASSLQGQPQHF.

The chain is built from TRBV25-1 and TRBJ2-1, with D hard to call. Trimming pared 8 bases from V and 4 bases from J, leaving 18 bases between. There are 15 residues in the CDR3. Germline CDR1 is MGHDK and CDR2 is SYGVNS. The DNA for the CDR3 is TGTGCCAGCTCCCCCGCGAGAGAGTTTTACAATGAGCAGTTCTTC. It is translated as CASSPAREFYNEQFF.

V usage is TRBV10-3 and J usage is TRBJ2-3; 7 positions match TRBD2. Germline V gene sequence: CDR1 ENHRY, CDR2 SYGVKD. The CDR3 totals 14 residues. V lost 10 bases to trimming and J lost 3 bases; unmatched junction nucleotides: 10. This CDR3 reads CATGSSGGTDTQYF. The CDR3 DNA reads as TGTGCCACCGGATCTAGCGGTGGGACAGATACGCAGTATTTT.

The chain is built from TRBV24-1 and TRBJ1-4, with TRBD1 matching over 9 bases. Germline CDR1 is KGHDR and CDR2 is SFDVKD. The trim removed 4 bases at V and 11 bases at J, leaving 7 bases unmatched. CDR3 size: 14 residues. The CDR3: CATSEGTGLGKLFF. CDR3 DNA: TGTGCCACCAGTGAAGGGACAGGGCTCGGGAAACTGTTTTTT.

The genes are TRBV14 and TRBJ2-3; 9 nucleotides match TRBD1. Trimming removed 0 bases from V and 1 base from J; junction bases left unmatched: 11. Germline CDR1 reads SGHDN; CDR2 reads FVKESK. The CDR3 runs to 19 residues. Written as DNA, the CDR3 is TGTGCCAGCAGCCAAGATGTAGGGACAGGGCTGTTTGGCACAGATACGCAGTATTTT. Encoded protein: CASSQDVGTGLFGTDTQYF.

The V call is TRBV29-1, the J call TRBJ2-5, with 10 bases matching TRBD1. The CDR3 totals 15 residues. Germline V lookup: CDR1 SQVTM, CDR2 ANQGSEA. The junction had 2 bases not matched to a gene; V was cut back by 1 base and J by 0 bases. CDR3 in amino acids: CSVEGTGGYQETQYF. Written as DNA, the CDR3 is TGCAGCGTTGAAGGGACAGGGGGGTACCAAGAGACCCAGTACTTC.

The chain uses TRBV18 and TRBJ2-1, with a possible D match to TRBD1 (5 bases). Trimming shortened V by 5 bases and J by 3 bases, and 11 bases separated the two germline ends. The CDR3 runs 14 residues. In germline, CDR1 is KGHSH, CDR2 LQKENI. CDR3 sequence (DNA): TGTGCCAGCTCAGATAAAACAGGCTACAATGAGCAGTTCTTC. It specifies CASSDKTGYNEQFF.

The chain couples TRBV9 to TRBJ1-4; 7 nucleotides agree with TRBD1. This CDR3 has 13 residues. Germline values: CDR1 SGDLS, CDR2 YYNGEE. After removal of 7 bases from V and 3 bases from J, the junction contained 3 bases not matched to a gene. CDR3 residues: CASGGTANEKLFF. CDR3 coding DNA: TGTGCCAGCGGGGGGACAGCTAATGAAAAACTGTTTTTT.

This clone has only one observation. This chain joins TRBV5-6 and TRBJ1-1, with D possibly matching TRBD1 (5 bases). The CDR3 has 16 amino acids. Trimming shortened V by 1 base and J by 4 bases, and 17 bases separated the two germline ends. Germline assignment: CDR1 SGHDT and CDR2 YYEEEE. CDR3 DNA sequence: TGTGCCAGCAGCTTGAACCAGGGAGGATCGGGCACTGAAGCTTTCTTT. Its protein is CASSLNQGGSGTEAFF.

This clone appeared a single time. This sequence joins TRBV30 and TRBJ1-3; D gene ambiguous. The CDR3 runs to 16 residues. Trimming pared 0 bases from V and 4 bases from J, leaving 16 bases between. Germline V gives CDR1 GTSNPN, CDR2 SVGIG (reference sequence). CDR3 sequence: CAWSVEGGSSGNTIYF. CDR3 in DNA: TGTGCCTGGAGTGTCGAGGGCGGCTCTTCAGGAAACACCATATATTTT.

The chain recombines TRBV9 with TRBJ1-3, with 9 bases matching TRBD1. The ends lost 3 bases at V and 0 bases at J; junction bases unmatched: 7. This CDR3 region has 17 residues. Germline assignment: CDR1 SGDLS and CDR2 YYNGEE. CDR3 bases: TGTGCCAGCAGCGCTTCGGGACAGGGAATCTCTGGAAACACCATATATTTT. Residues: CASSASGQGISGNTIYF.

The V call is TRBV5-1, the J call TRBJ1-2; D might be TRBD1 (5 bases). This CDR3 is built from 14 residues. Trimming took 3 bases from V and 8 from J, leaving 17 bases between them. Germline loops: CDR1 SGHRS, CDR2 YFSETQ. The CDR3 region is CASSSDNPAGGYTF. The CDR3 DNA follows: TGCGCCAGCAGCTCGGACAACCCCGCGGGAGGCTACACCTTC.

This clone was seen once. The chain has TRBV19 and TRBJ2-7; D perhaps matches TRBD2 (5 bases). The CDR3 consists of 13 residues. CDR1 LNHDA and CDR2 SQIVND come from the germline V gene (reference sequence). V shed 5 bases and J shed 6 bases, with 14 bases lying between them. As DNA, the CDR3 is TGTGCCAGTAGTTACGGGAAATTTCTCGAGCAGTACTTC. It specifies CASSYGKFLEQYF.

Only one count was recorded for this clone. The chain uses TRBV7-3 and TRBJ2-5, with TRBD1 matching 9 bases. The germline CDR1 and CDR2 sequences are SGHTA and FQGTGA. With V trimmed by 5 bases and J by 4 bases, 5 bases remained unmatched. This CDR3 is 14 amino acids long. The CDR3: CASSPGTGLETQYF. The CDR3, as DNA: TGTGCCAGCAGCCCCGGGACAGGGCTAGAGACCCAGTACTTC. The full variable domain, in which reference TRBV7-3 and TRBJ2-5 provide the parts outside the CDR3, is GAGVSQTPSNKVTEKGKYVELRCDPISGHTALYWYRQSLGQGPEFLIYFQGTGAADDSGLPNDRFFAVRPEGSVSTLKIQRTERGDSAVYLCASSPGTGLETQYFGPGTRLLVL.

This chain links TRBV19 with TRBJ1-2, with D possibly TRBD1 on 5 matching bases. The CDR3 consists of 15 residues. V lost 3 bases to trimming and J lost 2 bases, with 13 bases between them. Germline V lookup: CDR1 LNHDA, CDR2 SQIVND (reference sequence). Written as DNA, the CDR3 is TGTGCCAGTAGTATTGGGACTTCACACAACTATGGCTACACCTTC. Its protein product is CASSIGTSHNYGYTF.

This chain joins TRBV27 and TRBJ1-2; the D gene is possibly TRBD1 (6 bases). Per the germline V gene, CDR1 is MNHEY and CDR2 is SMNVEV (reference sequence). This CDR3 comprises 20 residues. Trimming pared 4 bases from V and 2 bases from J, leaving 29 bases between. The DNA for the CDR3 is TGTGCCAGCAGTTCAAGGGGGGGCGACAGGCCCCACTCCTTCAACTATGGCTACACCTTC. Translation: CASSSRGGDRPHSFNYGYTF.

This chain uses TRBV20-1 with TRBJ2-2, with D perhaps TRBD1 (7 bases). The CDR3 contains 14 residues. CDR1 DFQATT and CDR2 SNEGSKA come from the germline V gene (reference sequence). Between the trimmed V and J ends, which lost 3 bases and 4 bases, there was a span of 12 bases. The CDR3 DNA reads TGCAGTGCTAGTAACCAGGGGGGCACCGGGGAGCTGTTTTTT. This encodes CSASNQGGTGELFF.

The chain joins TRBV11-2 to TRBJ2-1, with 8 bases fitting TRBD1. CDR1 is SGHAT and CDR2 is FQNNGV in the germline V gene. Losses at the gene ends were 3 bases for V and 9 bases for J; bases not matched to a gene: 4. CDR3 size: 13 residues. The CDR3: CASSFGQGSEQFF. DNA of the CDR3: TGTGCCAGCAGCTTCGGACAGGGCAGTGAGCAGTTCTTC.

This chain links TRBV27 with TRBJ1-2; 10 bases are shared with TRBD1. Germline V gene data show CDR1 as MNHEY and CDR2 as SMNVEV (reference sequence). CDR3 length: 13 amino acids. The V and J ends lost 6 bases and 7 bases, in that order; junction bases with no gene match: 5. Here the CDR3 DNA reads TGTGCCAGCAGCCGGGACAGGGGTTTTGGCTACACCTTC. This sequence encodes CASSRDRGFGYTF.

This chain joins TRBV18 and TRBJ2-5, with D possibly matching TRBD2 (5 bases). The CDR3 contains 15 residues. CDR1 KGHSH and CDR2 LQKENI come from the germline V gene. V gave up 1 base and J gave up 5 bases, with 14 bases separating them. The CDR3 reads CASSPRNIGGETQYF. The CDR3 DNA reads TGTGCCAGCTCACCACGGAACATTGGCGGGGAGACCCAGTACTTC. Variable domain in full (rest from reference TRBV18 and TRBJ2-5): NAGVMQNPRHLVRRRGQEARLRCSPMKGHSHVYWYRQLPEEGLKFMVYLQKENIIDESGMPKERFSAEFPKEGPSILRIQQVVRGDSAAYFCASSPRNIGGETQYFGPGTRLLVL.

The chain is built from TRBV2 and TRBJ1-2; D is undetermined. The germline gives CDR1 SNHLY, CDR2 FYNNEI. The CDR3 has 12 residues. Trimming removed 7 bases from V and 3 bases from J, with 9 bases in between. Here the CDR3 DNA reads TGTGCCAGCACCCAGGCCTACTATGGCTACACCTTC. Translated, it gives CASTQAYYGYTF.